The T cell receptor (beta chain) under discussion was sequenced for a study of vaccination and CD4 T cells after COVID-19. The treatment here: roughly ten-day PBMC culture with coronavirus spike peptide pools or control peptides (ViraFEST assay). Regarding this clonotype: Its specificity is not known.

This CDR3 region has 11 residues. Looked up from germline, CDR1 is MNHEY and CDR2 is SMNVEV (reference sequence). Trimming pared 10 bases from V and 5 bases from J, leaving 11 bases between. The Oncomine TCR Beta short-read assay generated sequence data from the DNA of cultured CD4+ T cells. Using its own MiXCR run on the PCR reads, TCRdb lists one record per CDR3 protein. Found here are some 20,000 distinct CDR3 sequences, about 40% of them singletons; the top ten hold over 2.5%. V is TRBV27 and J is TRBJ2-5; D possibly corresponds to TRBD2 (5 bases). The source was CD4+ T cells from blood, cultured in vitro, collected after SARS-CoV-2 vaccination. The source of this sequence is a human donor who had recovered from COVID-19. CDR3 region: CATTRGETQYF. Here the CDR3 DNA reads TGTGCCACCACAAGAGGGGAGACCCAGTACTTC.